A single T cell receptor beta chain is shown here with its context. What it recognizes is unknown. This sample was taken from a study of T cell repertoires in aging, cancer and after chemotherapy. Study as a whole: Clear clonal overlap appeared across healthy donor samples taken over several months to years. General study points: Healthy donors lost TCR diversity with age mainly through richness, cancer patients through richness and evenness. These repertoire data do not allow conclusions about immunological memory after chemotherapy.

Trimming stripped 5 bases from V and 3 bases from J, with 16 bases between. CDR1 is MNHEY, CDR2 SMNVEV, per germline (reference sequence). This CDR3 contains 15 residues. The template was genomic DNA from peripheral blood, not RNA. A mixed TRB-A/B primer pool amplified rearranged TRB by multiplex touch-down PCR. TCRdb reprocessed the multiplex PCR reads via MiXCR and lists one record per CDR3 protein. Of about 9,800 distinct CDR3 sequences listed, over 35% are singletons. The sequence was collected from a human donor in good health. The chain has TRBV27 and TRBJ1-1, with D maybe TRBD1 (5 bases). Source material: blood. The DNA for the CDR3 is TGTGCCAGCAGTGACCCCCGGGGGGGAGACACTGAAGCTTTCTTT. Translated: CASSDPRGGDTEAFF.